This TCR beta chain was retrieved from a study of blood T cell repertoires in COVID-19. Overall study: COVID-19 samples collected from the United States, Italy and Spain covered acute and convalescent phases. The cDNA or gDNA used as material had been derived from T cells, B-cell-depleted T cells, or PBMCs.

How the authors handled the data: Estimation of nucleated cell counts relied on the amplification of reference gene primers. TCRdb's copy holds only in-frame clones and misses some; the assay was immunoSEQ multiplex PCR. The V and J calls and clone size are taken from that table; D and trimming were inferred from the DNA. This sample has a few hundred thousand clones; roughly 84% occur once, and the top ten carry about 1.6%. A word on this clone: Other DNA sequences in this specimen translate into the identical CDR3.

CDR1 is KGHSH and CDR2 is LQKENI in the germline V gene. The germline V and J ends were trimmed by 3 bases and 1 base, with 6 bases remaining between them. The CDR3 consists of 13 residues. This receptor was identified in a middle-aged woman who had recovered from COVID-19. What was sequenced was peripheral blood. The V and J genes are TRBV18 and TRBJ1-1, with D possibly matching TRBD1 (5 bases). This CDR3 reads CASSPGQNTEAFF. The CDR3 DNA follows: TGTGCCAGCTCACCCGGACAGAACACTGAAGCTTTCTTT.